This T cell receptor beta chain is from a study of cytomegalovirus exposure and HLA in healthy donors. Broader study findings: Available immune exposure information covered CMV serostatus only. As a later analysis showed, a missense DCLRE1C variant was linked to trimming of TCR beta V- and J-genes.

The PCR used 60 Vbeta and 13 Jbeta primers. The method was immunoSEQ multiplex PCR; TCRdb's version includes in-frame clones alone and lacks a portion of them. This table holds 150,000 or so clones. Notes on this clone: Antigen unknown.

Healthy bone marrow donors supplied every sample. The CDR3 has 14 amino acids. The V gene lost 1 base and the J gene lost 1 base, with 7 bases spanning the gap. V is TRBV23-1 and J is TRBJ1-1; no firm D call. TRBV23-1 is an ORF for which the function is uncertain. The clonotype originates from a woman aged 50 to 60 in good health and CMV-seronegative. Sequences were obtained from PBMCs. Written as DNA, the CDR3 is TGCGCCAGCAGTCAATTAGCGGGGAACACTGAAGCTTTCTTT. Translating it yields CASSQLAGNTEAFF.